The TCR beta chain under discussion was sequenced for a study of T cell repertoires in cytomegalovirus infection. Overall study results and limits: Across the ex vivo response, the dominant clonotypes were HLA-C-restricted CMV-specific TCR beta clonotypes.

This clonotype was seen only a few times. Antigen specificity is unknown. Germline assignment: CDR1 MNHEY and CDR2 SVGEGT. Trimming cost V 0 bases and J 7 bases, with 13 bases left between them. The CDR3 covers 15 residues. Using its own MiXCR run on the reads, TCRdb lists one record per CDR3 protein. Of around 190,000 distinct CDR3 sequences listed, 13% to 15% were seen once; the top ten hold 25% to 30%. The chain is built from TRBV6-2 or TRBV6-3 and TRBJ2-1; no clear D gene. This sequence was found in a human donor in good health (CMV status not recorded). Some clones in this sample may be carry-over from other donors' samples. The source material was PBMCs. CDR3 sequence: CASSYSSSINNEQFF. Here the CDR3 DNA reads TGTGCCAGCAGTTACTCATCTAGTATCAATAATGAGCAGTTCTTC.